Following are 27 T cell receptor beta chains from one sample sequenced in a study of T-cell memory formation after mild COVID-19. TCRdb re-analysed the 5' RACE reads in MiXCR, keeping a single row per CDR3 protein. Among fewer than 550,000 distinct CDR3 sequences, around 19% were seen once, and the ten largest hold 7.5% to 9.5%. The specimen was PBMCs or a T cell subset sorted from them (not recorded which). These receptor sequences come from an adult woman who had mild COVID-19 (a few samples of this study predate the infection). Cell type and time point are not known.

This clonotype was detected a few times. V and J are TRBV12-3 or TRBV12-4 and TRBJ2-7, with 13 bases lining up with TRBD2. This CDR3 has 16 residues. V shed 6 bases, J shed 6 bases, and the junction held 11 bases outside the gene matches. CDR3 coding DNA: TGTGCCAGCAGCCAATTATGGACTAGCGGGAGCTTCGAGCAGTACTTC. Encoded protein: CASSQLWTSGSFEQYF.

In this sample, this clonotype turned up many times. The V gene is TRBV10-3, the J gene TRBJ2-7; a possible D gene is TRBD2 (6 bases). Looked up from germline, CDR1 is ENHRY and CDR2 is SYGVKD. This CDR3 is 13 amino acids long. The ends were cut back, 2 bases at V and 3 bases at J, with 8 bases in the middle. DNA of the CDR3: TGTGCCATCAGTGAGCTGGGGGGCTACGAGCAGTACTTC. Encoded protein: CAISELGGYEQYF.

V is TRBV29-1 and J is TRBJ2-7; 9 bases are shared with TRBD1. This CDR3 has 13 amino acids. V was clipped by 5 bases and J by 7 bases; unmatched bases: 9. The germline CDR1 and CDR2 sequences are SQVTM and ANQGSEA. CDR3 DNA: TGCAGCGTTCGTGGACAGGGGCTGAGAGAGCAGTACTTC. The encoded protein is CSVRGQGLREQYF.

In DNA form, the CDR3 reads TGCAGCGTTGGAAGGCCGTACAATGAGCAGTTCTTC. Translating gives CSVGRPYNEQFF. The V gene is TRBV29-1, the J gene TRBJ2-1; unclear D gene. The germline CDR1 and CDR2 sequences are SQVTM and ANQGSEA. CDR3 length: 12 residues. Between the trimmed V and J ends, which lost 4 bases and 4 bases, there was a span of 8 bases.

The CDR3 bases are TGTGCCAGCAGCGTACAGGGGACAGGGGGCTTTGGTGAAGCTTTCTTT. Translation gives CASSVQGTGGFGEAFF. The chain uses TRBV9 and TRBJ1-1; 12 nucleotides line up with TRBD1. The V gene's germline CDR1 is SGDLS and CDR2 YYNGEE. The CDR3 runs to 16 residues. V lost 1 base, J lost 7 bases, and 8 bases stayed unmatched. Filled out from reference TRBV9 and TRBJ1-1, the complete variable domain reads DSGVTQTPKHLITATGQRVTLRCSPRSGDLSVYWYQQSLDQGLQFLIQYYNGEERAKGNILERFSAQQFPDLHSELNLSSLELGDSALYFCASSVQGTGGFGEAFFGQGTRLTVV.

This clonotype was seen more than once but under ten times. The rearrangement links TRBV6-6 to TRBJ1-2, with D unresolved. CDR3 length: 16 amino acids. Between the trimmed V and J ends, which lost 2 bases and 3 bases, there was a span of 16 bases. The germline gives CDR1 MNHNY, CDR2 SVGAGI (reference sequence). The CDR3 bases are TGTGCCAGCAGTTACCGGGTGGGGTCTGAAGACTATGGCTACACCTTC. Residues: CASSYRVGSEDYGYTF.

This clonotype was seen a few times. This chain joins TRBV29-1 and TRBJ2-6; no firm D call. CDR1 and CDR2 from the germline V gene are SQVTM and ANQGSEA. V dropped 5 bases and J dropped 1 base, with 21 bases sitting between them. The CDR3 is made up of 18 amino acids. Written as DNA, the CDR3 is TGCAGCGTTATTTTTCGGCTCCCGGTCTCATCTGGGGCCAACGTCCTGACTTTC. It codes for CSVIFRLPVSSGANVLTF.

This clonotype was seen only a few times. The chain combines TRBV12-3 or TRBV12-4 with TRBJ2-3; 14 bases agree with TRBD2. This CDR3 spans 17 amino acids. Unmatched junction bases numbered 5, after V lost 1 base and J lost 5 bases. CDR3 sequence reads: CASSLGLAGGAGDTQYF. As DNA, the CDR3 is TGTGCCAGCAGTTTAGGACTAGCGGGAGGGGCCGGAGATACGCAGTATTTT.

The CDR3 reads CASGGGQPNEKLFF. Written as DNA, the CDR3 is TGTGCCAGCGGAGGGGGACAGCCTAATGAAAAACTGTTTTTT. The rearrangement joins TRBV9 to TRBJ1-4; 7 bases match TRBD1. Germline V gene lookup returns CDR1 SGDLS and CDR2 YYNGEE. CDR3 length: 14 residues. J was trimmed by 3 bases and V by 7 bases; bases with no gene match: 6.

The gene calls are TRBV10-3 and TRBJ2-5, with TRBD2 identical over 15 bases. CDR3 length: 15 amino acids. Germline CDR1 reads ENHRY; CDR2 reads SYGVKD. The V gene end was trimmed by 4 bases and the J gene end by 4 bases; junction bases not matched to a gene: 1. The CDR3 sequence: CAISAGLAGGETQYF. The CDR3 nucleotides are TGTGCCATCAGTGCGGGACTAGCGGGAGGAGAGACCCAGTACTTC.

The chain combines TRBV6-2 or TRBV6-3 with TRBJ1-1; 7 bases align to TRBD1. This CDR3 region has 15 residues. Germline CDR1 and CDR2: MNHEY and SVGEGT. With V trimmed by 2 bases and J by 5 bases, 8 bases remained unmatched. CDR3 nucleotides: TGTGCCAGCAGTTACGGTGGTACAGGGGAAACTGAAGCTTTCTTT. Translation: CASSYGGTGETEAFF.

This clonotype has more than one count but fewer than ten. DNA of the CDR3: TGTGCCAGCAGCCTGGGACTAGCTTTTAACGAGCAGTACTTC. It encodes CASSLGLAFNEQYF. The chain combines TRBV7-9 with TRBJ2-7, with 9 positions matching TRBD2. The CDR3 totals 14 residues. V lost 5 bases to trimming and J lost 5 bases; unmatched junction nucleotides: 7. Per germline, CDR1 SEHNR and CDR2 FQNEAQ (reference sequence).

This chain joins TRBV9 and TRBJ2-7; the D gene could be TRBD1 or TRBD2 (6 bases each). CDR1 is SGDLS, CDR2 YYNGEE, per germline. The CDR3 totals 16 residues. V was cut by 0 bases and J by 1 base, with 14 bases left in between. CDR3 nucleotide sequence: TGTGCCAGCAGCGTAGGGTGGTGGGGGGCTTCCTACGAGCAGTACTTC. As protein: CASSVGWWGASYEQYF.

This clonotype was counted between two and nine times. This sequence joins TRBV14 and TRBJ2-7; the D gene is possibly TRBD1 (6 bases). CDR1 is SGHDN and CDR2 is FVKESK in the germline V gene. This CDR3 comprises 15 residues. Trimming stripped 1 base from V and 7 bases from J, with 17 bases between. CDR3 nucleotides: TGTGCCAGCAGCCAAGTTCAAACAGGGTTTGGGGAGCAGTACTTC. Residues: CASSQVQTGFGEQYF. Full variable domain (rest looked up from reference TRBV14 and TRBJ2-7): EAGVTQFPSHSVIEKGQTVTLRCDPISGHDNLYWYRRVMGKEIKFLLHFVKESKQDESGMPNNRFLAERTGGTYSTLKVQPAELEDSGVYFCASSQVQTGFGEQYFGPGTRLTVT.

This chain uses TRBV5-1 with TRBJ1-2; 7 positions match TRBD1. With 4 bases clipped from V and 3 bases from J, the junction kept 15 bases outside the gene matches. CDR1 and CDR2 (germline): SGHRS, YFSETQ. The CDR3 is 17 residues long. CDR3 region: CASSPRRAQGSDYGYTF. In nucleotides, the CDR3 is TGCGCCAGCAGCCCCCGGCGGGCACAGGGGTCGGACTATGGCTACACCTTC.

This clonotype came up a few times. This rearrangement joins TRBV24-1 to TRBJ1-1, with TRBD1 identical over 7 bases. This CDR3 has 11 amino acids. The V segment lost 9 bases and the J segment 11 bases; nucleotides outside the gene matches: 8. Germline V gene lookup returns CDR1 KGHDR and CDR2 SFDVKD. Here the CDR3 reads CATQDREEAFF. The CDR3 DNA sequence: TGTGCCACCCAAGACAGGGAGGAGGCTTTCTTT.

The CDR3 DNA follows: TGTGCCAGCAGCCGAGCCGCTAGCGGGGGACACACCGGGGAGCTGTTTTTT. Protein: CASSRAASGGHTGELFF. The rearrangement joins TRBV7-9 to TRBJ2-2; TRBD2 aligns across 10 bases. The CDR3 sequence is 17 residues long. The junction had 9 bases not matched to a gene; V was cut back by 5 bases and J by 3 bases. CDR1 SEHNR and CDR2 FQNEAQ come from the germline V gene (reference sequence).

V and J are TRBV24-1 and TRBJ2-1; maybe TRBD2 (6 bases). The germline V and J ends were trimmed by 3 bases and 10 bases, with 12 bases remaining between them. The germline V gene has CDR1 KGHDR and CDR2 SFDVKD. This CDR3 contains 13 residues. CDR3 nucleotides: TGTGCCACCAGTGATATAGAGCTAGCGGAGCAGTTCTTC. Protein: CATSDIELAEQFF.

The rearrangement uses TRBV19 and TRBJ1-1; D remains ambiguous. Trimming cost V 0 bases and J 7 bases, with 9 bases left between them. Germline V gene lookup returns CDR1 LNHDA and CDR2 SQIVND (reference sequence). The CDR3 extends over 13 amino acids. The CDR3 loop reads CASSIEGLIEAFF. The CDR3 nucleotides are TGTGCCAGTAGTATAGAGGGGTTAATTGAAGCTTTCTTT.

The chain joins TRBV5-6 to TRBJ2-7, with unresolved D. Looked up from germline, CDR1 is SGHDT and CDR2 is YYEEEE. Trimming shortened V by 4 bases and J by 6 bases, and 14 bases separated the two germline ends. The CDR3 runs 13 residues. CDR3 loop: CASSPTQAPEQYF. The CDR3 bases are TGTGCCAGCAGCCCGACGCAGGCCCCCGAGCAGTACTTC.

The CDR3 DNA is TGCAGTGCTATGCCCCCGTACTACTATAGCAATCAGCCCCAGCATTTT. Translating gives CSAMPPYYYSNQPQHF. V gene TRBV20-1 combines with J gene TRBJ1-5; D remains unclear. Per the germline V gene, CDR1 is DFQATT and CDR2 is SNEGSKA (reference sequence). The CDR3 covers 16 residues. V was clipped by 4 bases and J by 0 bases, with 16 bases between them.

The chain uses TRBV6-1 and TRBJ2-7, with D unresolved. The germline V and J ends were trimmed by 2 bases and 0 bases, with 11 bases remaining between them. The germline gives CDR1 MNHNS, CDR2 SASEGT. This CDR3 region has 15 residues. The CDR3 DNA reads as TGTGCCAGCAGTGAACAGCTAACGAGCTCCTACGAGCAGTACTTC. Translating it yields CASSEQLTSSYEQYF.

This clonotype showed up many times. The chain has TRBV20-1 and TRBJ2-2; 8 nucleotides match TRBD1. The CDR3 covers 14 residues. The J segment lost 6 bases and the V segment lost 3 bases, leaving 6 bases of the junction unmatched. The germline gives CDR1 DFQATT, CDR2 SNEGSKA (reference sequence). The CDR3, as DNA: TGCAGTGCTAGCAAGGCAGGGGGCGCCGGGGAGCTGTTTTTT. Amino acids: CSASKAGGAGELFF.

This clonotype was counted between two and nine times. The gene calls are TRBV12-3 or TRBV12-4 and TRBJ2-1; D remains ambiguous. This CDR3 has 15 residues. Trimming took 3 bases from V and 5 from J, leaving 14 bases between them. CDR3 DNA: TGTGCCAGCAGTTTCCGGCAGGCTGGGGACAATGAGCAGTTCTTC. Amino acid sequence: CASSFRQAGDNEQFF.

The chain has TRBV5-6 and TRBJ2-1; 9 nucleotides align to TRBD2. The V segment lost 2 bases and the J segment 10 bases; nucleotides outside the gene matches: 7. CDR1 is SGHDT and CDR2 is YYEEEE in the germline V gene. The CDR3 consists of 14 residues. The CDR3 DNA sequence: TGTGCCAGCAGCTTAAGCGGGGGGACGAAAGAGCAGTTCTTC. Its translation is CASSLSGGTKEQFF.

V and J are TRBV2 and TRBJ2-1; D remains unclear. The CDR3 length is 14 residues. Trimming stripped 8 bases from V and 5 bases from J, with 16 bases between. Per germline, CDR1 SNHLY and CDR2 FYNNEI. The DNA for the CDR3 is TGTGCCAGCCTGCGGTGGCTACGAAACAATGAGCAGTTCTTC. Amino acids: CASLRWLRNNEQFF.

This clonotype came up a few times. The chain uses TRBV12-3 or TRBV12-4 and TRBJ1-2; 9 positions match TRBD1. V lost 6 bases, J lost 5 bases, and 4 bases stayed unmatched. This CDR3 is 13 amino acids long. This CDR3 reads CASRTGGVYGYTF. CDR3 sequence (DNA): TGTGCCAGCAGGACAGGGGGGGTATATGGCTACACCTTC.